The 19 T cell receptor beta chains listed next were all sequenced from one sample in a study of T cell repertoires in cytomegalovirus infection (dated by TCRdb to about 2019). The listed sequencing device is Illumina HiSeq 1500. The public reads were run again by TCRdb, first through fastp at Q25 and then through MiXCR, and only productive beta chains were kept. Identical CDR3 protein sequences are pooled into one entry, listed with their most common genes and DNA. The sample has roughly 200,000 distinct CDR3 sequences on record, 8% to 10% of them singletons. The top ten clonotypes cover 4.6% of the sample. Material for sequencing was PBMCs. The receptors originated from a human donor in good health (CMV status not recorded). Some clones in this sample may be carry-over from other donors' samples.

This clonotype was recorded at least ten times. The J gene is TRBJ2-1, the V gene TRBV7-2; D remains ambiguous. The V and J ends lost 2 bases and 4 bases respectively, with 6 bases between them. The CDR3 runs 13 residues. Germline assignment: CDR1 SGHTA and CDR2 FQGNSA. In DNA, the CDR3 is TGTGCCAGCAGCTTAAGAGATTACAATGAGCAGTTCTTC. As protein: CASSLRDYNEQFF.

At least ten counts were recorded for this clonotype. The chain carries TRBV28 and TRBJ1-5; TRBD1 might be the D (5 bases). The CDR3 totals 18 residues. Germline assignment: CDR1 MDHEN and CDR2 SYDVKM. V lost 5 bases and J lost 5, with 25 bases in between. The CDR3 DNA reads as TGTGCCAGCAGTCAGCCGGCTGGGCAGGGCGCGTGGGATCAGCCCCAGCATTTT. Residues: CASSQPAGQGAWDQPQHF.

V gene TRBV7-2 combines with J gene TRBJ2-3, with D hard to call. CDR3 length: 13 amino acids. Germline lookup yields CDR1 SGHTA and CDR2 FQGNSA. Trimming cost V 4 bases and J 2 bases, with 7 bases left between them. The CDR3 DNA follows: TGTGCCAGCAGCTCGGAAATCACAGATACGCAGTATTTT. Protein sequence: CASSSEITDTQYF.

The chain uses TRBV7-3 and TRBJ2-1; 7 bases fit TRBD2. CDR3 length: 16 amino acids. Germline trimming cut 5 bases from V and 5 bases from J; bases unmatched to any gene: 12. From germline, CDR1 is SGHTA and CDR2 FQGTGA. This chain's CDR3 is CASSRSGPLVNNEQFF. CDR3 coding DNA: TGTGCCAGCAGCCGTAGCGGGCCACTCGTCAACAATGAGCAGTTCTTC. Supplemented by reference TRBV7-3 and TRBJ2-1, the full variable domain reads GAGVSQTPSNKVTEKGKYVELRCDPISGHTALYWYRQSLGQGPEFLIYFQGTGAADDSGLPNDRFFAVRPEGSVSTLKIQRTERGDSAVYLCASSRSGPLVNNEQFFGPGTRLTVL.

The table lists this clonotype with a few counts. The chain joins TRBV29-1 to TRBJ1-1; D uncertain. V gave up 8 bases and J gave up 1 base, with 8 bases separating them. The CDR3 loop spans 11 amino acids. CDR1 is SQVTM, CDR2 ANQGSEA, per germline. The CDR3 loop reads CSSSRNTEAFF. The CDR3 coding sequence is TGCAGCTCGAGCAGGAACACTGAAGCTTTCTTT.

This clonotype was counted only a few times. The chain uses TRBV5-6 and TRBJ1-2; 9 nucleotides agree with TRBD1. CDR3 length: 14 residues. Germline V CDR1 and CDR2: SGHDT, YYEEEE. V was pared by 4 bases and J by 3 bases, with 4 bases of the junction left unmatched. The chain's CDR3 is CASSDGQGHYGYTF. Written as DNA, the CDR3 is TGTGCCAGCAGCGATGGACAGGGGCACTATGGCTACACCTTC.

Many counts were recorded for this clonotype. The rearrangement joins TRBV7-2 to TRBJ2-1; D is unresolved. Germline V gives CDR1 SGHTA, CDR2 FQGNSA. V lost 2 bases and J 7 bases, leaving 15 bases between the germline ends. The CDR3 is 15 amino acids. In nucleotides, the CDR3 is TGTGCCAGCAGCTTACAGGACCGCCTGAGAAATGAGCAGTTCTTC. Its translation is CASSLQDRLRNEQFF.

This clonotype was observed at least ten times. The chain links TRBV2 to TRBJ2-1, with D maybe TRBD1 (6 bases). With 6 bases removed from V and 0 bases from J, the gap between germline ends came to 6 bases. The CDR3 runs to 13 residues. In germline, CDR1 is SNHLY, CDR2 FYNNEI. In DNA, the CDR3 is TGTGCCAGCAGGGACAGCTCCTACAATGAGCAGTTCTTC. Protein: CASRDSSYNEQFF.

V is TRBV28 and J is TRBJ2-2, with D maybe TRBD1 (5 bases). Germline CDR1 is MDHEN and CDR2 is SYDVKM. CDR3 length equals 15 residues. With 2 bases removed from V and 8 bases from J, the gap between germline ends came to 15 bases. The CDR3 sequence: CASSLVGAHKGELFF. In nucleotides, the CDR3 is TGTGCCAGCAGTTTAGTAGGGGCGCACAAAGGGGAGCTGTTTTTT.

V and J are TRBV7-2 and TRBJ1-6; D gene unclear. Trimming cost V 3 bases and J 11 bases, with 17 bases left between them. Germline V lookup: CDR1 SGHTA, CDR2 FQGNSA. The CDR3 runs to 15 residues. CDR3: CASSLFGKVRTPLHF. CDR3 DNA: TGTGCCAGCAGCTTGTTCGGGAAAGTAAGAACACCCCTCCACTTT.

This clonotype was observed at least ten times. The genes are TRBV28 and TRBJ2-7; 12 positions agree with TRBD2. Germline CDR1 and CDR2: MDHEN and SYDVKM. CDR3 size: 16 residues. After removal of 7 bases from V and 3 bases from J, the junction contained 10 bases not matched to a gene. The CDR3, as DNA: TGTGCCAGCAACGCCCCGACTAGCGGGAGTTACTACGAGCAGTACTTC. Its protein is CASNAPTSGSYYEQYF.

In its sample, this clonotype was seen a few times. The V call is TRBV11-2, the J call TRBJ2-2; unclear D gene. The CDR3 covers 14 residues. V gave up 2 bases and J gave up 7 bases, with 11 bases separating them. Germline CDR1 SGHAT, CDR2 FQNNGV. As DNA, the CDR3 is TGTGCCAGCAGCTTAACCCAGGCTATCGGGGAGCTGTTTTTT. Protein sequence: CASSLTQAIGELFF. Full variable domain (outside the CDR3, taken from reference TRBV11-2 and TRBJ2-2): EAGVAQSPRYKIIEKRQSVAFWCNPISGHATLYWYQQILGQGPKLLIQFQNNGVVDDSQLPKDRFSAERLKGVDSTLKIQPAKLEDSAVYLCASSLTQAIGELFFGEGSRLTVL.

This clonotype was detected ten times or more. V usage is TRBV7-2 and J usage is TRBJ1-3; possible D gene TRBD1, 5 bases. The CDR3 length is 16 residues. Between the trimmed V and J ends, which lost 5 bases and 0 bases, there was a span of 14 bases. CDR1 SGHTA and CDR2 FQGNSA come from the germline V gene. The DNA of the CDR3 is TGTGCCAGCAGCATCGGGACTTACCGCTCTGGAAACACCATATATTTT. Translating gives CASSIGTYRSGNTIYF. Drawing the rest from reference TRBV7-2 and TRBJ1-3, the complete variable domain is GAGVSQSPSNKVTEKGKDVELRCDPISGHTALYWYRQSLGQGLEFLIYFQGNSAPDKSGLPSDRFSAERTGGSVSTLTIQRTQQEDSAVYLCASSIGTYRSGNTIYFGEGSWLTVV.

This clonotype was recorded a few times. This sequence joins TRBV9 and TRBJ2-5, with D perhaps given as TRBD1 or TRBD2 (5 bases each). Trimming took off 0 bases at V and 3 bases at J, with 9 bases between the two ends. Germline lookup yields CDR1 SGDLS and CDR2 YYNGEE. The CDR3 has 14 residues. CDR3 DNA: TGTGCCAGCAGCGTAGTAGCGACAGAAGAGACCCAGTACTTC. This sequence encodes CASSVVATEETQYF.

The chain joins TRBV19 to TRBJ2-1, with 8 bases that match TRBD2. The CDR3 covers 15 residues. V trimming: 1 base; J trimming: 5 bases; junction bases outside the gene matches: 4. Germline lookup yields CDR1 LNHDA and CDR2 SQIVND (reference sequence). The CDR3 DNA reads TGTGCCAGTAGTATAGTCGCGGGAGGTCACAATGAGCAGTTCTTC. Residues: CASSIVAGGHNEQFF.

This clonotype has a count of ten or more. The chain uses TRBV7-2 and TRBJ2-5; the D gene is possibly TRBD1 (5 bases). This CDR3 contains 14 residues. CDR1 and CDR2 from the germline V gene are SGHTA and FQGNSA. Trimming pared 6 bases from V and 1 base from J, leaving 12 bases between. CDR3 region: CASRAPGSQETQYF. For the CDR3, the DNA is TGTGCCAGCAGAGCCCCAGGGTCCCAAGAGACCCAGTACTTC.

The sample holds a few counts of this clonotype. This chain links TRBV7-2 with TRBJ2-7; possible D gene TRBD2, 6 bases. Trimming left V 0 bases short and J 3 bases short, with 12 bases between. The CDR3 is 15 residues long. CDR1 SGHTA and CDR2 FQGNSA come from the germline V gene. CDR3 DNA: TGTGCCAGCAGCTTAGCGGGAGGACGGATCTACGAGCAGTACTTC. It yields the protein CASSLAGGRIYEQYF.

This clonotype came up many times. At one of its ends the junction is not consistent with the germline gene, which may arise from a read error. This sequence joins TRBV7-2 and TRBJ2-1; 7 bases match TRBD2. CDR1 is SGHTA and CDR2 is FQGNSA in the germline V gene. The CDR3 is 13 residues long. CDR3 coding DNA: TGTGCCAGCAGAAGCGGGGTTTACACTGAGCAGTTCTTC. Encoded protein: CASRSGVYTEQFF.

In this sample, this clonotype turned up many times. This sequence joins TRBV6-2 or TRBV6-3 and TRBJ1-1; no firm D call. Germline CDR1 and CDR2: MNHEY and SVGEGT. V was clipped by 4 bases and J by 0 bases, with 9 bases between them. The CDR3 is 14 residues long. This CDR3 reads CASSWNRLNTEAFF. CDR3 coding DNA: TGTGCCAGCAGTTGGAACCGATTGAACACTGAAGCTTTCTTT.